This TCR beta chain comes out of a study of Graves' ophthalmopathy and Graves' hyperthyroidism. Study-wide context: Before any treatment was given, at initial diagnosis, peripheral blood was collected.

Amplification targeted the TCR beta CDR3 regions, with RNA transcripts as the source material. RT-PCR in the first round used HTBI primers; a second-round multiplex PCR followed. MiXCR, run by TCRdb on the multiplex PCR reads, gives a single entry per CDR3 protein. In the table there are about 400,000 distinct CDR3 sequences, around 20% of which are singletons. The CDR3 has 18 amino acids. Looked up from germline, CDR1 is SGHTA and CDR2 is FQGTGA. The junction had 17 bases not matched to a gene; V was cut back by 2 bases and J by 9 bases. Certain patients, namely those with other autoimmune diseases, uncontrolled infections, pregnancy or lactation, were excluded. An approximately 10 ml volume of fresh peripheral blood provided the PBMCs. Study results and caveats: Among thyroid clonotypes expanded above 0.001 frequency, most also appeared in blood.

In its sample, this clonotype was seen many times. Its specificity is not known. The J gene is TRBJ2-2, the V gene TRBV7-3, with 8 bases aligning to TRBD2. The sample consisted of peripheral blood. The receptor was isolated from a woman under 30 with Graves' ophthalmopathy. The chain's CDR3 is CASSLGARSGTRFRELFF. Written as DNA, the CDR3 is TGTGCCAGCAGCTTAGGGGCCCGATCCGGGACTAGGTTCCGGGAGCTGTTTTTT.